A single T cell receptor (beta chain) is shown here with its context. Its specificity is not known. The data derive from a study of T cell responses to AZD1222 COVID-19 vaccine. Study as a whole: Whether given at about 4 or about 12 weeks, second doses were pooled.

V was clipped by 6 bases and J by 7 bases; unmatched bases: 4. The CDR3 has 12 amino acids. Germline V gene sequence: CDR1 MNHEY, CDR2 SVGAGI. The repertoire was sequenced with immunoSEQ multiplex PCR; TCRdb's copy has only in-frame clones and lacks some. Seen here are about 97,000 clones, about 90% observed once, and the top ten hold around 6.9%. Findings and limits, study-wide: After the peak T cell response, and only then, were repertoires sampled.

This TCR was recovered from an adult in good health. The rearrangement uses TRBV6-5 and TRBJ1-2; 8 bases are shared with TRBD1. Sample: peripheral blood, taken on day 0 of AZD1222 vaccination. The CDR3, as DNA: TGTGCCAGCAGGACAGGGGAGTCTGGCTACACCTTC. Protein product: CASRTGESGYTF.